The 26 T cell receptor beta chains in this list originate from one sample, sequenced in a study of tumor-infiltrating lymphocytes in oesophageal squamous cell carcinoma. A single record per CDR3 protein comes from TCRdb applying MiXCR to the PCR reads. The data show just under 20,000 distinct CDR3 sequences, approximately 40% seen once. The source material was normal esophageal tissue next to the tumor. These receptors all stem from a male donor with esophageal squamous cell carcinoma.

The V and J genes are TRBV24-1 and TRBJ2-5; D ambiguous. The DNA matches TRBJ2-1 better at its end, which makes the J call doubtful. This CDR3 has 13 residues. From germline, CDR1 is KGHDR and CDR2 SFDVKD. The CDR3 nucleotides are TGTGCCACCAGTGTAAACAGTTACAATGAGCAGTTCTTC. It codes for CATSVNSYNEQFF.

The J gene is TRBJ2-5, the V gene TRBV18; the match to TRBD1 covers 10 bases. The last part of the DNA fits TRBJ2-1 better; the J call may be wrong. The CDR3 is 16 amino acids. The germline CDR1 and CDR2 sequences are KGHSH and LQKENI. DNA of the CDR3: TGTGCCAGCTCACCACGTACCGGGACAGGGGCCAATGAGCAGTTCTTC. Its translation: CASSPRTGTGANEQFF.

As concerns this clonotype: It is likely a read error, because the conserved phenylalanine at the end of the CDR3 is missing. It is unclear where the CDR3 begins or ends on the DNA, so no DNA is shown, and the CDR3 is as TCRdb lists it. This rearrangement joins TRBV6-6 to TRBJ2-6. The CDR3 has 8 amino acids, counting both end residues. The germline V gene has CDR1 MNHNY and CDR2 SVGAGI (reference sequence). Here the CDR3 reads CASSYSSI.

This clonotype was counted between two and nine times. CDR3 nucleotides: TGTGCCAGCAGCTTAGGGTGGCGGGAGGGCAATGAGCAGTTCTTC. Translating gives CASSLGWREGNEQFF. J is TRBJ2-1 and V is TRBV7-9; 9 bases line up with TRBD2. From germline, CDR1 is SEHNR and CDR2 FQNEAQ (reference sequence). Unmatched junction bases numbered 4, after V lost 1 base and J lost 6 bases. The CDR3 is 15 residues long. Looking up the rest from reference TRBV7-9 and TRBJ2-1 gives the full variable domain: DTGVSQNPRHKITKRGQNVTFRCDPISEHNRLYWYRQTLGQGPEFLTYFQNEAQLEKSRLLSDRFSAERPKGSFSTLEIQRTEQGDSAMYLCASSLGWREGNEQFFGPGTRLTVL.

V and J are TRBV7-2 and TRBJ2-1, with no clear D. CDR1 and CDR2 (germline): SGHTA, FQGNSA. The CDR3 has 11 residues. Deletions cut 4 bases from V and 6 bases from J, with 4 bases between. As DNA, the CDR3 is TGTGCCAGCAGCTCTCTCAATGAGCAGTTCTTC. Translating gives CASSSLNEQFF.

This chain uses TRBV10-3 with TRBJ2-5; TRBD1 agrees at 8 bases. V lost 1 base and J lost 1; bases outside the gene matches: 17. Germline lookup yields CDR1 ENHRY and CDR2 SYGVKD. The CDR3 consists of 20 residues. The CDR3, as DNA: TGTGCCATCAGTGAGTTATTCCCGGCGGACAGGGACCTATCCCAAGAGACCCAGTACTTC. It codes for CAISELFPADRDLSQETQYF.

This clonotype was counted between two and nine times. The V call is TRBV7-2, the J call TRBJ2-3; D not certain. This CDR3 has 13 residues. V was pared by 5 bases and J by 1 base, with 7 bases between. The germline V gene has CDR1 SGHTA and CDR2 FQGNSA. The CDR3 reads CASSPSRTDTQYF. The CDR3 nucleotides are TGTGCCAGCAGCCCTAGTCGCACAGATACGCAGTATTTT.

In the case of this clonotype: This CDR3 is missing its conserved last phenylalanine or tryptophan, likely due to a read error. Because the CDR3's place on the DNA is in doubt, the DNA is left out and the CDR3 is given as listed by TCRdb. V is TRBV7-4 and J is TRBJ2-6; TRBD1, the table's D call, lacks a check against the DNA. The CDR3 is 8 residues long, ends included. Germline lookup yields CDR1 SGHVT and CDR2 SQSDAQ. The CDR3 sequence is CASSFSGQ.

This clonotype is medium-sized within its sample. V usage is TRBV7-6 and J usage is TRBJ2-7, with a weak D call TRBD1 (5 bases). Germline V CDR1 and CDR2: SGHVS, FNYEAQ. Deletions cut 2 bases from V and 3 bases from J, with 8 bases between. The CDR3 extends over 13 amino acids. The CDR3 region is CASSLQGVYEQYF. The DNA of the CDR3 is TGTGCCAGCAGCTTACAGGGCGTCTACGAGCAGTACTTC.

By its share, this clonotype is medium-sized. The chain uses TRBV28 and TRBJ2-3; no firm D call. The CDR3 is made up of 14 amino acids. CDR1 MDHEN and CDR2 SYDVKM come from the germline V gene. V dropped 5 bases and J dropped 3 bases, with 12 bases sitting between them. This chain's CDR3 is CASSPLVVTDTQYF. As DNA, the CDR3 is TGTGCCAGCAGTCCCCTGGTAGTGACAGATACGCAGTATTTT. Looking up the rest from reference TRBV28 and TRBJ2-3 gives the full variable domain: DVKVTQSSRYLVKRTGEKVFLECVQDMDHENMFWYRQDPGLGLRLIYFSYDVKMKEKGDIPEGYSVSREKKERFSLILESASTNQTSMYLCASSPLVVTDTQYFGPGTRLTVL.

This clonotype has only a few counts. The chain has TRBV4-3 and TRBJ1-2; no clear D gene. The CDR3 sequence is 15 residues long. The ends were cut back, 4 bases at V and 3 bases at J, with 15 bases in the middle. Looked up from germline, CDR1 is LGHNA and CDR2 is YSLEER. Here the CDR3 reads CASSPSAAEYYGYTF. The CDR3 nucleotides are TGCGCCAGCAGCCCCTCGGCAGCCGAATACTATGGCTACACCTTC.

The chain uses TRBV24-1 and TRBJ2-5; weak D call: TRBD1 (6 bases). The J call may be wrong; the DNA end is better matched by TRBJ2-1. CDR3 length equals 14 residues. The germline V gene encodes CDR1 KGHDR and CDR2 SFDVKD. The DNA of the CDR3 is TGTGCCACCAGTGATTTATACAGGGATAATGAGCAGTTCTTC. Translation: CATSDLYRDNEQFF.

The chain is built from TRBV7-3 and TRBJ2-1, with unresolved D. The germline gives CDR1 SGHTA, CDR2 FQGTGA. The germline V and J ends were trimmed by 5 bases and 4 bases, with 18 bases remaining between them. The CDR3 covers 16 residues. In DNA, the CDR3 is TGTGCCAGCAGCCCCAACCAAGCCGTCCCATACAATGAGCAGTTCTTC. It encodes CASSPNQAVPYNEQFF.

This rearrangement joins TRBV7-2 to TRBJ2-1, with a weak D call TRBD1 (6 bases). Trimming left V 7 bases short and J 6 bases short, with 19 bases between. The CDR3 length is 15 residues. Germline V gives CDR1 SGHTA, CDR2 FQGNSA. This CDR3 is CASKSTNTRGNEQFF. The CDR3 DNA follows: TGTGCCAGCAAAAGCACAAATACCAGGGGCAATGAGCAGTTCTTC.

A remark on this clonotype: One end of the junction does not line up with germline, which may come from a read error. The CDR3 loop is CASYLGQNYGYIF. CDR3 DNA: TGTGCCAGCTACTTGGGTCAGAACTATGGCTACATCTTC. The rearrangement joins TRBV6-8 to TRBJ2-6; D remains unclear. Germline V gives CDR1 MNHGY, CDR2 SAAAGT. The CDR3 runs 13 residues.

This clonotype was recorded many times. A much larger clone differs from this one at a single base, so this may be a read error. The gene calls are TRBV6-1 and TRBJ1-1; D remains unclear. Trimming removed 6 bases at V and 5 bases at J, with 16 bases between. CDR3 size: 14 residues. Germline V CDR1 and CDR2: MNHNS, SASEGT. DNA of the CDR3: TGTGCCAGCAGGGCGGCGGGGAAGCGGACTGAAGCTTTCTTT. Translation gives CASRAAGKRTEAFF.

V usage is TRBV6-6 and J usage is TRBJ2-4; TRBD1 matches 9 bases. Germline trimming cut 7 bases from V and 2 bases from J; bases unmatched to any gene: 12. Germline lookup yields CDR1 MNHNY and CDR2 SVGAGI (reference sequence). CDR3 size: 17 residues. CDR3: CASNTGTGRSPKNIQYF. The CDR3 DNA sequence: TGTGCCAGCAATACCGGGACAGGGCGATCTCCCAAAAACATTCAGTACTTC.

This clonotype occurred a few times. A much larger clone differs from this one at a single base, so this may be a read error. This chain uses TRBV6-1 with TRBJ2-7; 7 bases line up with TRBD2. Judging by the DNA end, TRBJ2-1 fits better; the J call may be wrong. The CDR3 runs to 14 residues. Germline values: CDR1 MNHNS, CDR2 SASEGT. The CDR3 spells CASSWREHSYEQFF. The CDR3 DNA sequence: TGTGCCAGCAGTTGGCGGGAGCACTCCTACGAGCAGTTCTTC.

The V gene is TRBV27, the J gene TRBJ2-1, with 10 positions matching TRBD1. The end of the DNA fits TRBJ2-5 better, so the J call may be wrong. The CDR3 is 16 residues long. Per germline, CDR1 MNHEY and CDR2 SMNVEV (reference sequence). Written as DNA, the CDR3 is TGTGCCAGCGGCCCCGGGACAGGGGACACCCAGGAGACCCAGTACTTC. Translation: CASGPGTGDTQETQYF.

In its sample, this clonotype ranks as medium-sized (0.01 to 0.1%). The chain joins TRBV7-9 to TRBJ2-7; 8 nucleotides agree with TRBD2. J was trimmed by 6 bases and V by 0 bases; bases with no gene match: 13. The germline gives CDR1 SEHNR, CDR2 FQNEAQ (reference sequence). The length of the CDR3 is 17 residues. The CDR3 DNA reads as TGTGCCAGCAGCTTAGCCCTGGGCAGCGGGAGAACGGGCGAGCAGTACTTC. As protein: CASSLALGSGRTGEQYF.

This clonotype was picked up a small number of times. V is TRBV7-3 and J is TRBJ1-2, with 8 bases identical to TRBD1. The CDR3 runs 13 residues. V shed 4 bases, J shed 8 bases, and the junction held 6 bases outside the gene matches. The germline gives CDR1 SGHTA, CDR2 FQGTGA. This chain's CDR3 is CASSSATGEGYTF. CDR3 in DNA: TGTGCCAGCAGCTCCGCGACAGGGGAAGGCTACACCTTC.

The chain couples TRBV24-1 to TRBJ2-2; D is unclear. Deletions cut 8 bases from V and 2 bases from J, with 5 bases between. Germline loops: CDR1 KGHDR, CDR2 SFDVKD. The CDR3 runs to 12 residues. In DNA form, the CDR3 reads TGTGCCACCACTGCTAACACCGGGGAGCTGTTTTTT. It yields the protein CATTANTGELFF.

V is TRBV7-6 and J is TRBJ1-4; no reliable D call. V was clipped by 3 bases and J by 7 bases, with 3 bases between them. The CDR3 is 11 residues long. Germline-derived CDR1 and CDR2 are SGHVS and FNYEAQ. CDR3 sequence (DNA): TGTGCCAGCAGCTTCACTGAAAAACTGTTTTTT. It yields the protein CASSFTEKLFF. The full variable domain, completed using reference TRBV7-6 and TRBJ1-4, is GAGVSQSPRYKVTKRGQDVALRCDPISGHVSLYWYRQALGQGPEFLTYFNYEAQQDKSGLPNDRFSAERPEGSISTLTIQRTEQRDSAMYRCASSFTEKLFFGSGTQLSVL.

CDR3 DNA sequence: TGTGCCAGCAGCACCTTAGCGGGAGAAGAGACCCAGTACTTC. Translation: CASSTLAGEETQYF. The chain uses TRBV7-8 and TRBJ2-5; 9 nucleotides line up with TRBD2. Germline lookup yields CDR1 SGHVS and CDR2 FQNEAQ. Germline trimming cut 5 bases from V and 3 bases from J; bases unmatched to any gene: 4. This CDR3 contains 14 residues. Full variable domain (remainder filled in from reference TRBV7-8 and TRBJ2-5): GAGVSQSPRYKVAKRGQDVALRCDPISGHVSLFWYQQALGQGPEFLTYFQNEAQLDKSGLPSDRFFAERPEGSVSTLKIQRTQQEDSAVYLCASSTLAGEETQYFGPGTRLLVL.

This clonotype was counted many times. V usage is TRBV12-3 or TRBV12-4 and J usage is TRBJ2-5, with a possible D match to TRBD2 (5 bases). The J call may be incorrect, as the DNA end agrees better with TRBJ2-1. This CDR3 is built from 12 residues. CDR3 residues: CASSFEGETQFF. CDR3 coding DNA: TGTGCCAGCAGTTTTGAGGGAGAGACCCAGTTCTTC.

CDR3 protein: CASSLEGTSGMYEQYF. CDR3 bases: TGTGCCAGCAGCTTAGAGGGGACTAGCGGGATGTATGAGCAGTACTTC. The genes are TRBV7-2 and TRBJ2-4, with 13 bases aligning to TRBD2. CDR1 is SGHTA and CDR2 is FQGNSA in the germline V gene. Trimming removed 1 base from V and 13 bases from J; junction bases left unmatched: 10. CDR3 size: 16 residues.